One sample yielded the 17 T cell receptor beta chains listed below, sequenced in a study of post-analysis software for immune sequencing data. Study-wide points: A handful of TRBV segments were significantly more frequent in patients than in controls. TRBV5-6, TRBV5-1 and TRBV20-1 were among these segments.

Antigens for these TCRs are unknown. Sequencing libraries made from TCR beta cDNA carried unique molecular identifiers. TCRdb recomputed calls from the PCR reads with MiXCR, one row per CDR3 protein. The data show around 400,000 distinct CDR3 sequences, with 35% to 45% seen just once and 6.5% to 8% held by the top ten. Source material: blood. Source of these receptors: a girl aged 2-10 years with multiple sclerosis.

The genes are TRBV28 and TRBJ2-7; 9 bases are a match to TRBD2. V lost 1 base to trimming and J lost 3 bases; unmatched junction nucleotides: 4. In germline, CDR1 is MDHEN, CDR2 SYDVKM. The CDR3 has 15 residues. The CDR3 DNA reads TGTGCCAGCAGTTTATCTCGCGGGGGGGGCTACGAGCAGTACTTC. This translates into CASSLSRGGGYEQYF.

The chain's CDR3 is CASSTVCCQGQLSPLHF. The CDR3, as DNA: TGCGCCAGCAGCACCGTGTGTTGCCAAGGGCAACTTTCACCCCTCCACTTT. The chain joins TRBV5-1 to TRBJ1-6; D is unclear. In germline, CDR1 is SGHRS, CDR2 YFSETQ. V was pared by 4 bases and J by 9 bases, with 23 bases between. The CDR3 has 17 residues.

This clonotype was picked up a small number of times. This chain uses TRBV5-6 with TRBJ1-2, with a tentative D call TRBD1 (5 bases). Germline assignment: CDR1 SGHDT and CDR2 YYEEEE. V was shortened by 1 base and J by 5 bases, with 9 bases between the two germline ends. The CDR3 totals 13 residues. The CDR3 sequence: CASSLLTAYGYTF. The CDR3, as DNA: TGTGCCAGCAGCTTGCTGACAGCGTATGGCTACACCTTC.

The rearrangement links TRBV7-6 to TRBJ1-6; D call uncertain. Germline V gives CDR1 SGHVS, CDR2 FNYEAQ. The CDR3 is 15 residues long. Trimming removed 0 bases from V and 4 bases from J, with 7 bases in between. The CDR3 here is CASSLAQVYNSPLHF. CDR3 DNA: TGTGCCAGCAGCTTAGCCCAGGTTTATAATTCACCCCTCCACTTT.

This chain uses TRBV20-1 with TRBJ1-2; D is uncertain. Germline V gives CDR1 DFQATT, CDR2 SNEGSKA (reference sequence). The CDR3 is 12 residues long. Trimming took 4 bases from V and 3 from J, leaving 9 bases between them. Here the CDR3 DNA reads TGCAGTGCTACCGGGTCCTACTATGGCTACACCTTC. Translated: CSATGSYYGYTF.

This chain uses TRBV10-3 with TRBJ1-4; possible D gene TRBD1, 5 bases. This CDR3 region has 13 residues. Deletions cut 2 bases from V and 7 bases from J, with 8 bases between. Germline CDR1 ENHRY, CDR2 SYGVKD. The chain's CDR3 is CAISEGDAEKLFF. The DNA of the CDR3 is TGTGCCATCAGTGAGGGGGACGCTGAAAAACTGTTTTTT.

The rearrangement joins TRBV15 to TRBJ2-1, with TRBD2 matching over 8 bases. Germline CDR1 LNHNV, CDR2 YYDKDF (reference sequence). Losses at the gene ends were 4 bases for V and 6 bases for J; bases not matched to a gene: 14. The CDR3 runs 17 residues. CDR3 protein: CATSTGVRLASGNEQFF. CDR3 coding DNA: TGTGCCACCAGCACAGGAGTGAGACTAGCGTCGGGCAATGAGCAGTTCTTC.

This clonotype was seen only a few times. The rearrangement joins TRBV20-1 to TRBJ2-1, with 7 nucleotides matching TRBD2. This CDR3 has 12 amino acids. CDR1 DFQATT and CDR2 SNEGSKA come from the germline V gene (reference sequence). J gave up 7 bases and V 6 bases, and 6 bases lay outside the gene matches. CDR3 nucleotides: TGCAGTGCGCGGGAGACCTCTAATGAGCAGTTCTTC. As protein: CSARETSNEQFF.

The chain has TRBV27 and TRBJ2-3, with D possibly being TRBD1 (5 bases). Germline CDR1 and CDR2: MNHEY and SMNVEV (reference sequence). With 8 bases removed from V and 4 bases from J, the gap between germline ends came to 19 bases. This CDR3 comprises 15 residues. The CDR3 sequence is CASSRLGRGPDTQYF. In nucleotides, the CDR3 is TGTGCCAGCTCCAGGTTGGGAAGGGGCCCAGATACGCAGTATTTT.

In its sample, this clonotype was seen a few times. The chain has TRBV20-1 and TRBJ1-2; D remains unclear. Trimming stripped 6 bases from V and 2 bases from J, with 19 bases between. CDR1 is DFQATT, CDR2 SNEGSKA, per germline (reference sequence). This CDR3 is 15 amino acids long. The CDR3 spells CSAGKGGLLNYGYTF. CDR3 DNA sequence: TGCAGTGCCGGAAAGGGAGGGCTGCTCAACTATGGCTACACCTTC.

This clonotype occurred many times. V usage is TRBV20-1 and J usage is TRBJ2-7; TRBD1 might be the D (5 bases). The CDR3 extends over 14 amino acids. Germline V CDR1 and CDR2: DFQATT, SNEGSKA (reference sequence). V lost 0 bases and J 2 bases, leaving 11 bases between the germline ends. Here the CDR3 DNA reads TGCAGTGCTAGAGATTTGACAGCAACCTACGAGCAGTACTTC. This translates into CSARDLTATYEQYF.

This clonotype was found a few times. The V gene is TRBV12-3 or TRBV12-4, the J gene TRBJ2-7; TRBD1 is a possible D gene (6 bases). This CDR3 is 17 amino acids long. Trimming removed 2 bases from V and 7 bases from J, with 24 bases in between. CDR3 in DNA: TGTGCCAGCAGTTTACCCACTAGTGGGGGCGGCACCCCAGAGCAGTACTTC. This translates into CASSLPTSGGGTPEQYF.

The chain employs TRBV6-5 and TRBJ2-5; TRBD2 aligns across 11 bases. The V gene's germline CDR1 is MNHEY and CDR2 SVGAGI. The CDR3 sequence is 14 residues long. V gave up 6 bases and J gave up 11 bases; unmatched junction bases: 11. The CDR3 loop is CASRPSGRYNEQYF. For the CDR3, the DNA is TGTGCCAGCAGACCTAGCGGGAGGTACAATGAGCAGTACTTC.

There are a few counts of this clonotype. The V and J genes are TRBV6-5 and TRBJ2-7, with D unclear. The germline V gene encodes CDR1 MNHEY and CDR2 SVGAGI. V gave up 0 bases and J gave up 3 bases, with 24 bases separating them. The CDR3 is 19 residues long. As DNA, the CDR3 is TGTGCCAGCAGTTACTCGCCTCCCCAGGTCCCGTCTCGATACTACGAGCAGTACTTC. Residues: CASSYSPPQVPSRYYEQYF.

This clonotype occurred a few times. The V and J genes are TRBV28 and TRBJ2-7, with D possibly TRBD1 on 6 matching bases. Germline V gene sequence: CDR1 MDHEN, CDR2 SYDVKM. CDR3 length: 14 residues. Deletions cut 3 bases from V and 6 bases from J, with 15 bases between. The CDR3 loop reads CASSFGDTRREQYF. CDR3 sequence (DNA): TGTGCCAGCAGTTTCGGGGACACGAGGCGCGAGCAGTACTTC. Full variable domain (remainder filled in from reference TRBV28 and TRBJ2-7): DVKVTQSSRYLVKRTGEKVFLECVQDMDHENMFWYRQDPGLGLRLIYFSYDVKMKEKGDIPEGYSVSREKKERFSLILESASTNQTSMYLCASSFGDTRREQYFGPGTRLTVT.

This clonotype was found a few times. V is TRBV6-5 and J is TRBJ2-5; D is perhaps TRBD1 (5 bases). V was clipped by 4 bases and J by 1 base, with 10 bases between them. The CDR3 is 14 residues long. Germline lookup yields CDR1 MNHEY and CDR2 SVGAGI. This chain's CDR3 is CASSSQTAQETQYF. The CDR3 DNA is TGTGCCAGCAGTTCCCAGACAGCCCAAGAGACCCAGTACTTC.

V and J are TRBV12-3 or TRBV12-4 and TRBJ2-2; no clear D. CDR3 length equals 15 residues. Trimming took off 6 bases at V and 2 bases at J, with 13 bases between the two ends. DNA for the CDR3: TGTGCCAGCAGCAAGGGCCAGATTAACACCGGGGAGCTGTTTTTT. This sequence encodes CASSKGQINTGELFF.